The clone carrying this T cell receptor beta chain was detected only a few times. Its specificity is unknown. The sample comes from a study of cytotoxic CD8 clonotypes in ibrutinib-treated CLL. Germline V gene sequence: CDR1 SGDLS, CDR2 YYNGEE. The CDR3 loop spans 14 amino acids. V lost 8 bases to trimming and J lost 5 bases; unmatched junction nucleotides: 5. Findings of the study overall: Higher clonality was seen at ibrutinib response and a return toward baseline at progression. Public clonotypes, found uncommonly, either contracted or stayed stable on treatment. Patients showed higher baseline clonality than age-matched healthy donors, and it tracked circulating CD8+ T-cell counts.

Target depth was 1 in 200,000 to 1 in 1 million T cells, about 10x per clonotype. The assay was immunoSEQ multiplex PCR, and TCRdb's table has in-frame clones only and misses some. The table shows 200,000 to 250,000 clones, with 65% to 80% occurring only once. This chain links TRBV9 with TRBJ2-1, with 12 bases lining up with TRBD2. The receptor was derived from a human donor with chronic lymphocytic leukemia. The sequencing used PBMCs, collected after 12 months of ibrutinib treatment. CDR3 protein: CASRGLAGNNEQFF. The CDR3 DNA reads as TGTGCCAGTAGGGGACTAGCGGGTAACAATGAGCAGTTCTTC.